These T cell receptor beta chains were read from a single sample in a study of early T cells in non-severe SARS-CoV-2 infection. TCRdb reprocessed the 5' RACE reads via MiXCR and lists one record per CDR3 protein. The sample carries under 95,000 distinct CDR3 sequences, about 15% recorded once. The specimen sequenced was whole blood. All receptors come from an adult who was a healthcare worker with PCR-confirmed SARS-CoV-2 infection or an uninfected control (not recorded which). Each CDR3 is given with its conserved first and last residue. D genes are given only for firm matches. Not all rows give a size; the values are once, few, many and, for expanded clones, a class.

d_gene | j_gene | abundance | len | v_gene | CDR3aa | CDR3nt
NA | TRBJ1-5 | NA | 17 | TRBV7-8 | CASSLGSGADSNQPQHF | TGTGCCAGCAGCTTAGGCAGCGGGGCAGATAGCAATCAGCCCCAGCATTTT
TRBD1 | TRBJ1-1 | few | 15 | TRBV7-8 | CASSLGTGGRTEAFF | TGTGCCAGCAGCTTGGGCACAGGGGGTCGCACTGAAGCTTTCTTT
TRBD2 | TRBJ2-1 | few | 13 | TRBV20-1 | CSARIAGVYEQFF | TGCAGTGCTCGGATAGCGGGAGTGTATGAGCAGTTCTTC
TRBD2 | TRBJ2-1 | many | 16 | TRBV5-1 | CASSSGLADSYNEQFF | TGCGCCAGCAGCTCGGGACTAGCGGACTCCTACAATGAGCAGTTCTTC
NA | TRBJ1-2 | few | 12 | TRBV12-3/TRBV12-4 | CASSLRRQGYTF | TGTGCCAGCAGTTTGCGCCGGCAAGGCTACACCTTC
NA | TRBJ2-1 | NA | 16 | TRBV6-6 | CASSYTGPQAVNEQFF | TGTGCCAGCAGTTACACCGGACCGCAGGCCGTAAATGAGCAGTTCTTC
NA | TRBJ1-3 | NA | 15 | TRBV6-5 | CASKAGPHSGNTIYF | TGTGCCAGCAAGGCAGGCCCACACTCTGGAAACACCATATATTTT
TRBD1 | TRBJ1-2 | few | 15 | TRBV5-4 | CASSPTATGADGYTF | TGTGCCAGCAGCCCGACCGCGACAGGGGCGGATGGCTACACCTTC
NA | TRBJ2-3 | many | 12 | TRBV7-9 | CASSLSRNTQYF | TGTGCCAGCAGCTTGAGTAGGAATACGCAGTATTTT
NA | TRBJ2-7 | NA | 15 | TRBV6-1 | CASDPSSDVPYEQYF | TGTGCCAGCGACCCTAGCTCGGACGTACCCTACGAGCAGTACTTC
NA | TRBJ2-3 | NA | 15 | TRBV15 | CATSLQRVGTDTQYF | TGTGCCACCAGCCTCCAACGGGTTGGCACAGATACGCAGTATTTT
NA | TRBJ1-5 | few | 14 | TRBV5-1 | CASSLGHHGQPQHF | TGCGCCAGCAGCTTGGGACATCATGGACAGCCCCAGCATTTT
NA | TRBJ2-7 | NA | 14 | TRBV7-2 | CASSRGGAVREQYF | TGTGCCAGCAGCCGGGGAGGAGCGGTAAGAGAGCAGTACTTC
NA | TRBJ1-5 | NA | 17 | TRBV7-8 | CASSTFPTAVGVQPQHF | TGTGCCAGCAGCACCTTTCCTACCGCCGTTGGGGTTCAGCCCCAGCATTTT
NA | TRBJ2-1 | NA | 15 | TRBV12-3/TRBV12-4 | CASSPSGTFYNEQFF | TGTGCCAGCAGCCCCAGCGGGACATTTTACAATGAGCAGTTCTTC
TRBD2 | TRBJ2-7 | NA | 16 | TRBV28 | CASRPGLAGGTYEQYF | TGTGCCAGCAGACCGGGACTAGCGGGAGGCACCTACGAGCAGTACTTC
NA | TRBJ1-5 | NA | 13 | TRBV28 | CASSLDPFEPQHF | TGTGCCAGCAGTTTGGACCCCTTTGAGCCCCAGCATTTT
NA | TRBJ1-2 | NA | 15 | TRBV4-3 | CASSQDNGLGYGYTF | TGCGCCAGCAGCCAAGATAACGGGCTCGGTTATGGCTACACCTTC
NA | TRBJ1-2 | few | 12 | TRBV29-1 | CSVEGIDYGYTF | TGCAGCGTTGAAGGGATAGACTATGGCTACACCTTC
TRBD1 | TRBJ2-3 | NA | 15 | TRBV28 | CASSKTGSLADTQYF | TGTGCCAGCAGCAAGACAGGGAGTCTGGCAGATACGCAGTATTTT
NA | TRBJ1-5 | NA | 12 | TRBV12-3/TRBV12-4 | CASSFGQGPQHF | TGTGCCAGCAGTTTCGGCCAGGGCCCCCAGCATTTT
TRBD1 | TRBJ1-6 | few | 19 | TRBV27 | CASSLGTGGAGGVRSPLHF | TGTGCCAGCAGTTTAGGGACAGGGGGCGCTGGTGGTGTCCGTTCACCCCTCCACTTT
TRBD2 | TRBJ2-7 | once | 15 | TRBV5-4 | CASSRTSQSSYEQYF | TGTGCCAGCAGCCGGACTAGTCAGAGTTCCTACGAGCAGTACTTC
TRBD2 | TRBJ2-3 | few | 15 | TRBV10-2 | CASSILAEYTDTQYF | TGCGCCAGCAGTATACTAGCGGAGTACACAGATACGCAGTATTTT
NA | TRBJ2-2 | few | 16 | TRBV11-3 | CASSLSSGNALRELFF | TGTGCCAGCAGCTTAAGCTCAGGGAATGCGCTCCGGGAGCTGTTTTTT
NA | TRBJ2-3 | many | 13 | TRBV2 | CASFGGSTDTQYF | TGTGCCAGCTTCGGGGGTTCCACAGATACGCAGTATTTT
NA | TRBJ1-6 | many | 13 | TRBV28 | CASRTLYNSPLHF | TGTGCCAGCAGGACCCTCTATAATTCACCCCTCCACTTT
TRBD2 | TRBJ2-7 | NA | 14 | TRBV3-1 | CASSHEASGRGKYF | TGTGCCAGCAGCCACGAGGCTAGCGGGAGGGGAAAGTACTTC
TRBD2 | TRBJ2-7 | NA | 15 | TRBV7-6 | CASSTGTKVTYEQYF | TGTGCCAGCAGCACCGGGACTAAAGTCACCTACGAGCAGTACTTC
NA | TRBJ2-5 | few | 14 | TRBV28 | CASRGGEVWETQYF | TGTGCCAGCCGAGGGGGGGAGGTTTGGGAGACCCAGTACTTC
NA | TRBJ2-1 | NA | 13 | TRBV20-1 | CSASVYSYNEQFF | TGCAGTGCTAGTGTGTACTCCTACAATGAGCAGTTCTTC
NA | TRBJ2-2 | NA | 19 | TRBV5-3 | CARSFFSSGDFPNTGELFF | TGTGCCAGAAGCTTCTTTTCGAGTGGGGACTTCCCGAACACCGGGGAGCTGTTTTTT
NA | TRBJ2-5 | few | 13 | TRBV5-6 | CASSLRTGETQYF | TGTGCCAGCAGCCTCCGGACGGGAGAGACCCAGTACTTC